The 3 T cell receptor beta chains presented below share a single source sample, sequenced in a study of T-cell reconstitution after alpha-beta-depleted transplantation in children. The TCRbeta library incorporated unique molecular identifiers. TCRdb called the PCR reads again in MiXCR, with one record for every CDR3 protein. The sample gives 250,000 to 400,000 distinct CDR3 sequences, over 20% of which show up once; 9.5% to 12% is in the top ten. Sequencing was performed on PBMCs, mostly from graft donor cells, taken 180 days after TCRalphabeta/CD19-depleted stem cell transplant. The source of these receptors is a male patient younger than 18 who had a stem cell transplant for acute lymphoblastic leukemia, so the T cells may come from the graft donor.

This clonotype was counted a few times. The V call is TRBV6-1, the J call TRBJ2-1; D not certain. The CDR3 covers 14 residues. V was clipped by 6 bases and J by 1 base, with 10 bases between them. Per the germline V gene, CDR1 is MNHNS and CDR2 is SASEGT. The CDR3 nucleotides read TGTGCCAGCAGCCCGCGAGCATCCTACAATGAGCAGTTCTTC. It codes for CASSPRASYNEQFF.

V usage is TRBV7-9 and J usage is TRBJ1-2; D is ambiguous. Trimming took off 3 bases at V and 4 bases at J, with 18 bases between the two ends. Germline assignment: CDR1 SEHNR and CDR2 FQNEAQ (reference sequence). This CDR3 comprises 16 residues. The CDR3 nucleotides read TGTGCCAGCAGCTTGCTCCCATCCGAGGGTATCTATGGCTACACCTTC. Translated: CASSLLPSEGIYGYTF.

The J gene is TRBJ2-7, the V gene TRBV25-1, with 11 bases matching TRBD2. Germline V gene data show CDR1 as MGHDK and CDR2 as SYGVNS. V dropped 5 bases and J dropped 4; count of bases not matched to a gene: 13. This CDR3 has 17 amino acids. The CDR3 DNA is TGTGCCAGCAGTTTTGGTAGCGGGAGGGCCAGTTTTTACGAGCAGTACTTC. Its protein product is CASSFGSGRASFYEQYF.